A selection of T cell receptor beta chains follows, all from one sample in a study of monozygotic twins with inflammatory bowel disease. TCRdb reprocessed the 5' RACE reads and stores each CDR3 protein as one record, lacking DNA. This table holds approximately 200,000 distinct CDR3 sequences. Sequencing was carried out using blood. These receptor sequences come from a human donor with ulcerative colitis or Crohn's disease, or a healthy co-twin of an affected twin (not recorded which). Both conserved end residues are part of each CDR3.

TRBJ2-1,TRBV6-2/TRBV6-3,CASSSPGGGKGYNEQFF
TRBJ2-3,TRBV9,CASSVEDTQYF
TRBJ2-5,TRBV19,CASSSGGDSQETQYF
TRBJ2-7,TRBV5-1,CASSSTASPYEQYF
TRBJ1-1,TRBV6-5,CASSYRGQVNTEAFF
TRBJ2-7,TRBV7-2,CASSHIRGGLYEQYF
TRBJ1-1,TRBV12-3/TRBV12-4,CASSFVMGLAEAFF
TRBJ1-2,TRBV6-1,CASSEAGSVYGYTF
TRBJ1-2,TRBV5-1,CASSLGGNGYTF
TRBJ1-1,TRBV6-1,CASRQRGMNTEAFF
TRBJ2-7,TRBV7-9,CASSLNGAGSDEQYF
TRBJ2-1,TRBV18,CASSRGRQGAREQFF
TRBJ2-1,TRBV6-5,CASSSNLGAGGYNEQFF
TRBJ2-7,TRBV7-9,CASSSPRSEQYF
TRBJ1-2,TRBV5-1,CASSPGGQANYGYTF
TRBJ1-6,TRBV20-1,CSAREDGNSPLHF
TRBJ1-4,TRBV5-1,CASSRRESTNEKLFF
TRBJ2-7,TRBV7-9,CASSSGTSGRYEQYF
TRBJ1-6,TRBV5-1,CASSLPGQGPTPLHF
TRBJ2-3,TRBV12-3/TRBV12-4,CASSLVVAGPTDTQYF
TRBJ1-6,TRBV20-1,CSATDLPLGNSPLHF
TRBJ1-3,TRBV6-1,CAISGGAASGNTIYF
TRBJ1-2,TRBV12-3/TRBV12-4,CASRPSESGYTF
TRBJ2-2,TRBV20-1,CSARAVQGAYGELFF
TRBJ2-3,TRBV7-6,CASSFAVTDTQYF